This TCR beta chain was captured by sequencing in a study of blood T cell repertoires in COVID-19. Study details: COVID-19 samples collected from the United States, Italy and Spain covered acute and convalescent phases.

In the source study's methods: Amplification of reference gene primers was used by the study to estimate nucleated cell counts. The protocol was immunoSEQ multiplex PCR, while the TCRdb copy is restricted to in-frame clones and leaves out a portion. D and trimming were read from the DNA, whereas the V and J calls and clone size are those reported in that table. The sample consists of 80,000 to 100,000 clones, around 81% of them appearing once. The J segment lost 2 bases and the V segment lost 2 bases, leaving 4 bases of the junction unmatched. The CDR3 totals 16 residues. In germline, CDR1 is MNHEY, CDR2 SVGEGT.

Sample: peripheral blood. This sequence originates from a man aged 50 to 60 who had recovered from COVID-19. The genes are TRBV6-2 or TRBV6-3 and TRBJ1-5; 9 nucleotides align to TRBD1. In DNA, the CDR3 is TGTGCCAGCAGTTACCGGGACAGGGTTGGCAATCAGCCCCAGCATTTT. Its protein is CASSYRDRVGNQPQHF.